This record concerns one T cell receptor (beta chain) sequence. The antigen is unknown. Produced via immunoSEQ multiplex PCR; TCRdb's table is partial and in-frame only. The sample holds around 31,000 clones; around nine tenths are singletons and the top ten take around 5%. This CDR3 spans 16 amino acids. CDR1 is LNHDA, CDR2 SQIVND, per germline (reference sequence). V gave up 4 bases and J gave up 3 bases, with 16 bases separating them. This sample is drawn from a study of OX40 agonist ivuxolimab in advanced cancers. Looking at the study overall: Age averaged around 54 years (range about 20 to 80), and less than 85% were male. Study conclusions and caveats: With doses of 0.1 to 3.0 mg/kg, CD4+ and CD8+ blood T cells had undergone clonal expansion by week 6.

Autoimmune disease history or systemic immunosuppression meant exclusion. The specimen was CD4+ or CD8+ T cells sorted from blood, collected in a trial of the OX40 agonist ivuxolimab. The V call is TRBV19, the J call TRBJ1-5; TRBD1 might be the D (6 bases). This TCR derives from an adult with an advanced solid tumor such as melanoma, head and neck, liver or kidney cancer. The DNA for the CDR3 is TGTGCCAGTAGTACCATCCGGGGGGGCTTCAATCAGCCCCAGCATTTT. This gives the protein CASSTIRGGFNQPQHF.